What follows describes a single TCR beta chain. This entry comes from a study of technical replicates of blood from a handful of donors. Only in-frame clones appear in the TCRdb table, and some are missing; sequencing was by immunoSEQ multiplex PCR. The repertoire holds tens of thousands of clones, roughly 95% seen once, with 0.24% in the top ten. Sequenced sample: T cells isolated from PBMCs. The TCR originated in a human donor in good health.

Here the CDR3 reads CASSADRQGNTIYF. CDR3 nucleotides: TGTGCCAGCAGTGCAGATAGACAGGGCAACACCATATATTTT. The V call is TRBV2, the J call TRBJ1-3, with 7 bases that match TRBD1. Per germline, CDR1 SNHLY and CDR2 FYNNEI. This CDR3 has 14 amino acids. With V trimmed by 4 bases and J by 7 bases, 7 bases remained unmatched.